Below, 24 T cell receptor beta chains from the same sample are listed, as sequenced in a study of human T cells and chemical hapten exposure. TCRdb re-derived calls from the 5' RACE reads in MiXCR, one entry per CDR3 protein. The profile shows 110,000 to 150,000 distinct CDR3 sequences, about 4.3% of them singletons. It was from unfractionated whole blood that total RNA was extracted. The source of these receptors is a female donor in good health.

This clonotype was counted at least ten times. The gene calls are TRBV5-1 and TRBJ2-1; D is unresolved. V lost 6 bases, J lost 1 base, and 8 bases lay in between. From germline, CDR1 is SGHRS and CDR2 YFSETQ. CDR3 length equals 13 residues. CDR3 nucleotides: TGCGCCAGCACGTTACGGTCCTACAATGAGCAGTTCTTC. This translates into CASTLRSYNEQFF.

Concerning this clonotype: Being one base from a much bigger clone, this may be a read error. The final CDR3 position lacks the conserved phenylalanine or tryptophan, pointing to a likely read error. The rearrangement uses TRBV5-1 and TRBJ2-7; the D gene is possibly TRBD1 (6 bases). The CDR3 extends over 14 amino acids. Trimming took 1 base from V and 6 from J, leaving 14 bases between them. Germline-derived CDR1 and CDR2 are SGHRS and YFSETQ. CDR3 DNA sequence: TGCGCCAGCAGCTTGACCGGGACACGGAGCGAGCAGTACCTC. Translating it yields CASSLTGTRSEQYL.

This CDR3 reads CASSRDDVLETQYF. The CDR3 DNA sequence: TGTGCCAGCAGTCGGGACGACGTTCTGGAGACCCAGTACTTC. The rearrangement links TRBV6-2 or TRBV6-3 to TRBJ2-5; D possibly uses TRBD1 or TRBD2 (5 bases each). V lost 5 bases, J lost 5 bases, and 15 bases lay in between. Germline V gene lookup returns CDR1 MNHEY and CDR2 SVGEGT. CDR3 length: 14 residues.

This clonotype has at least ten counts. The J gene is TRBJ1-2, the V gene TRBV30; D perhaps matches TRBD1 (6 bases). Germline V gene sequence: CDR1 GTSNPN, CDR2 SVGIG (reference sequence). V was trimmed by 2 bases and J by 4 bases, leaving 11 bases between them. The CDR3 consists of 13 residues. The CDR3 loop reads CAWSKDSPYGYTF. The CDR3 DNA reads TGTGCCTGGAGTAAGGACAGCCCCTATGGCTACACCTTC. Combining the CDR3 with reference TRBV30 and TRBJ1-2 gives the whole variable domain SQTIHQWPATLVQPVGSPLSLECTVEGTSNPNLYWYRQAAGRGLQLLFYSVGIGQISSEVPQNLSASRPQDRQFILSSKKLLLSDSGFYLCAWSKDSPYGYTFGSGTRLTVV.

The table lists this clonotype with a few counts. The rearrangement joins TRBV5-5 to TRBJ1-2; D is ambiguous. CDR3 size: 17 residues. In germline, CDR1 is SGHKS, CDR2 YYEKEE (reference sequence). Trimming cost V 0 bases and J 4 bases, with 19 bases left between them. CDR3 in amino acids: CASSLGVPGRLPYGYTF. The CDR3 DNA is TGTGCCAGCAGCTTGGGGGTCCCGGGGAGACTCCCCTATGGCTACACCTTC.

This clonotype has a count of ten or more. The chain has TRBV5-1 and TRBJ2-7, with 7 bases identical to TRBD1. The J segment lost 4 bases and the V segment lost 4 bases, leaving 2 bases of the junction unmatched. The CDR3 is made up of 12 amino acids. Germline assignment: CDR1 SGHRS and CDR2 YFSETQ. The CDR3, as DNA: TGCGCCAGCAGCGAGACAGGGTACGAGCAGTACTTC. Translation: CASSETGYEQYF.

This clonotype was counted at least ten times. This chain uses TRBV5-5 with TRBJ2-3; 8 bases are shared with TRBD2. The length of the CDR3 is 16 residues. With 0 bases clipped from V and 0 bases from J, the junction kept 3 bases outside the gene matches. The germline V gene encodes CDR1 SGHKS and CDR2 YYEKEE (reference sequence). CDR3 coding DNA: TGTGCCAGCAGCTTGGTTAGCGGGGCCAGCACAGATACGCAGTATTTT. It specifies CASSLVSGASTDTQYF.

This clonotype was counted at least ten times. This chain connects TRBV7-9 to TRBJ2-7; D is perhaps TRBD1 (5 bases). The germline V and J ends were trimmed by 10 bases and 3 bases, with 16 bases remaining between them. Per the germline V gene, CDR1 is SEHNR and CDR2 is FQNEAQ (reference sequence). CDR3 length: 13 amino acids. The CDR3 nucleotides read TGTGCCACCACGCCAAGGGGTAGCTACGAGCAGTACTTC. Protein sequence: CATTPRGSYEQYF.

This clonotype was counted many times. This chain connects TRBV12-3 or TRBV12-4 to TRBJ2-7; no definite D call. The CDR3 sequence is 12 residues long. V was trimmed by 3 bases and J by 2 bases, leaving 5 bases between them. The CDR3 reads CASSFTAYEQYF. The CDR3 DNA reads as TGTGCCAGCAGTTTTACAGCCTACGAGCAGTACTTC.

This clonotype has a count of ten or more. The J gene is TRBJ2-1, the V gene TRBV24-1, with D tentatively TRBD1 (6 bases). In germline, CDR1 is KGHDR, CDR2 SFDVKD. With 5 bases removed from V and 3 bases from J, the gap between germline ends came to 10 bases. This CDR3 has 14 amino acids. The CDR3 reads CATSGRGYYNEQFF. The DNA of the CDR3 is TGTGCCACCAGTGGCAGGGGATACTACAATGAGCAGTTCTTC.

V is TRBV19 and J is TRBJ2-3; 8 nucleotides align to TRBD2. After removal of 1 base from V and 3 bases from J, the junction contained 9 bases not matched to a gene. The CDR3 is made up of 17 amino acids. Germline values: CDR1 LNHDA, CDR2 SQIVND (reference sequence). CDR3 nucleotides: TGTGCCAGTAGTATAGTTCGTAGTCCGGGAGGGACAGATACGCAGTATTTT. Its translation: CASSIVRSPGGTDTQYF.

This clonotype was seen repeatedly, ten times or more. The CDR3 region has the DNA TGTGCCAGCAGCCAAGGGACAGGGAGACATTCACCCCTCCACTTT. Its protein is CASSQGTGRHSPLHF. This chain uses TRBV14 with TRBJ1-6, with 8 bases lining up with TRBD1. Trimming removed 1 base from V and 8 bases from J; junction bases left unmatched: 4. The germline gives CDR1 SGHDN, CDR2 FVKESK. CDR3 length: 15 amino acids.

In its sample, this clonotype was seen a few times. The V gene is TRBV28, the J gene TRBJ1-2, with D possibly being TRBD1 (6 bases). The CDR3 runs 13 residues. CDR1 and CDR2 (germline): MDHEN, SYDVKM. Trimming cost V 4 bases and J 4 bases, with 10 bases left between them. CDR3: CASSSGATYGYTF. The CDR3 coding sequence is TGTGCCAGCAGTTCAGGGGCGACCTATGGCTACACCTTC.

This clonotype was seen many times. The J gene is TRBJ2-1, the V gene TRBV4-2; 9 nucleotides match TRBD2. CDR1 and CDR2 (germline): LGHNA, YNFKEQ. CDR3 length equals 16 residues. Trimming took 0 bases from V and 8 from J; bases not matched to a gene: 8. In nucleotides, the CDR3 is TGTGCCAGCAGCCAAGAAGAACGCGGGGGGGCCCATGAGCAGTTCTTC. Translating gives CASSQEERGGAHEQFF.

This clonotype was found a few times. This rearrangement joins TRBV5-4 to TRBJ2-3; D might be TRBD2 (6 bases). The CDR3 contains 18 residues. The germline V and J ends were trimmed by 1 base and 0 bases, with 18 bases remaining between them. CDR1 is SGHNT, CDR2 YYREEE, per germline (reference sequence). This CDR3 reads CASSLIGMGGSSTDTQYF. CDR3 nucleotides: TGTGCCAGCAGCTTGATCGGCATGGGGGGATCTAGCACAGATACGCAGTATTTT.

This clonotype showed up just a few times. V and J are TRBV12-5 and TRBJ2-1; no firm D call. CDR3 length: 14 amino acids. The ends were cut back, 3 bases at V and 6 bases at J, with 12 bases in the middle. CDR1 LGHNT and CDR2 FRNRAP come from the germline V gene. The CDR3 loop reads CASGFFDGVNEQFF. Here the CDR3 DNA reads TGTGCTAGTGGTTTTTTTGACGGAGTCAATGAGCAGTTCTTC.

This clonotype was counted ten times or more. The rearrangement links TRBV9 to TRBJ2-6, with D uncertain. Germline loops: CDR1 SGDLS, CDR2 YYNGEE. V lost 1 base, J lost 4 bases, and 6 bases lay in between. CDR3 size: 14 residues. CDR3 in DNA: TGTGCCAGCAGCGTATTCGGAGGGGCCAACGTCCTGACTTTC. It is translated as CASSVFGGANVLTF.

The table lists this clonotype with many counts. The DNA for the CDR3 is TGTGCCAGCCAAGGACAGGGGGTCACTGAAGCTTTCTTT. Translated, it gives CASQGQGVTEAFF. The rearrangement links TRBV12-3 or TRBV12-4 to TRBJ1-1, with 10 positions matching TRBD1. V gave up 8 bases and J gave up 4 bases; unmatched junction bases: 4. The CDR3 has 13 residues.

Many counts were recorded for this clonotype. The chain is built from TRBV3-1 and TRBJ2-5; 11 bases fit TRBD2. Losses at the gene ends were 4 bases for V and 5 bases for J; bases not matched to a gene: 6. The CDR3 has 15 residues. Germline-derived CDR1 and CDR2 are LGHDT and YNNKEL (reference sequence). The CDR3 region is CASSRTLAGGETQYF. The CDR3 DNA follows: TGTGCCAGCAGCCGTACCCTAGCGGGGGGTGAGACCCAGTACTTC.

The rearrangement joins TRBV4-3 to TRBJ2-3; 8 bases match TRBD2. V lost 1 base, J lost 4 bases, and 7 bases stayed unmatched. This CDR3 contains 16 residues. Germline-derived CDR1 and CDR2 are LGHNA and YSLEER. CDR3 bases: TGCGCCAGCAGCCAAGCCACGGCGGGGGGCCCAGATACGCAGTATTTT. This codes for CASSQATAGGPDTQYF.

At least ten counts were recorded for this clonotype. The chain joins TRBV10-3 to TRBJ2-3, with D possibly being TRBD1 or TRBD2 (6 bases each). The CDR3 is made up of 14 amino acids. Trimming shortened V by 6 bases and J by 3 bases, and 13 bases separated the two germline ends. Germline CDR1 is ENHRY and CDR2 is SYGVKD. CDR3 nucleotides: TGTGCCATCAGAGGGGGGCCCGGTACAGATACGCAGTATTTT. Its translation is CAIRGGPGTDTQYF.

This clonotype was observed at least ten times. J is TRBJ1-1 and V is TRBV7-9, with a weak D call TRBD1 (6 bases). The CDR3 has 15 residues. V lost 5 bases and J 0 bases, leaving 13 bases between the germline ends. Germline CDR1 is SEHNR and CDR2 is FQNEAQ (reference sequence). In DNA, the CDR3 is TGTGCCAGCAGCCAACCCGGACAGATGAACACTGAAGCTTTCTTT. This sequence encodes CASSQPGQMNTEAFF.

This clonotype was counted at least ten times. V is TRBV6-4 and J is TRBJ1-1; possible D gene TRBD1, 5 bases. Germline V gene sequence: CDR1 MRHNA, CDR2 SNTAGT. Trimming pared 6 bases from V and 4 bases from J, leaving 12 bases between. This CDR3 has 13 residues. CDR3 protein: CASRLTASTEAFF. The CDR3 DNA sequence: TGTGCCAGCAGGTTGACAGCGAGCACTGAAGCTTTCTTT.

This clonotype showed up many times. This chain links TRBV7-9 with TRBJ1-1, with no clear D. The CDR3 runs 10 residues. V gave up 5 bases and J gave up 7 bases, with 5 bases separating them. Germline V lookup: CDR1 SEHNR, CDR2 FQNEAQ (reference sequence). The CDR3 protein is CASSAIEAFF. The DNA for the CDR3 is TGTGCCAGCAGCGCGATTGAAGCTTTCTTT. Complete variable domain (other parts from reference TRBV7-9 and TRBJ1-1): DTGVSQNPRHKITKRGQNVTFRCDPISEHNRLYWYRQTLGQGPEFLTYFQNEAQLEKSRLLSDRFSAERPKGSFSTLEIQRTEQGDSAMYLCASSAIEAFFGQGTRLTVV.